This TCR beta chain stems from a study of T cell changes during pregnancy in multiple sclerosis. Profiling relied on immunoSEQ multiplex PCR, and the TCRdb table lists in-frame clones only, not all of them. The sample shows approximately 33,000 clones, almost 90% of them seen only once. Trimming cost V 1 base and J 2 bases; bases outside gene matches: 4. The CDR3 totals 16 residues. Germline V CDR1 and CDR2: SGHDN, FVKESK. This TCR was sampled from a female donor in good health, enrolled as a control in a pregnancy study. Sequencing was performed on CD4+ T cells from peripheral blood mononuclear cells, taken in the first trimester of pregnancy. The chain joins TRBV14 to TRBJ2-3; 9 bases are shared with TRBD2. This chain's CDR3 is CASSQGRGGYTDTQYF. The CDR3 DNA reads TGTGCCAGCAGCCAAGGGCGGGGGGGATACACAGATACGCAGTATTTT.